Presented here are 31 T cell receptor beta chains from one specimen sequenced in a study of blood T cell repertoires in COVID-19. TCRdb's table, derived via immunoSEQ multiplex PCR, lists solely in-frame clones and lacks some. This table holds a few hundred thousand clones, 84% found once. Material: PBMCs or T cells enriched from blood (not recorded which). These receptors all come from a middle-aged woman who had recovered from COVID-19.

V and J are TRBV6-6 and TRBJ2-3; a weak D match, TRBD1 (6 bases). This CDR3 is 15 amino acids long. V was trimmed by 5 bases and J by 0 bases, leaving 12 bases between them. The germline V gene encodes CDR1 MNHNY and CDR2 SVGAGI (reference sequence). The CDR3 region has the DNA TGTGCCAGCAGTACCCCGGACAGTAGCACAGATACGCAGTATTTT. Amino acid sequence: CASSTPDSSTDTQYF.

The genes are TRBV2 and TRBJ2-3, with D perhaps TRBD1 (6 bases). This CDR3 has 14 amino acids. From germline, CDR1 is SNHLY and CDR2 FYNNEI. V was cut by 4 bases and J by 2 bases, with 10 bases left in between. Here the CDR3 reads CASSGDRLTDTQYF. The CDR3 nucleotides are TGTGCCAGCAGTGGTGACAGGCTCACAGATACGCAGTATTTT.

The chain combines TRBV7-6 with TRBJ2-7, with 9 nucleotides matching TRBD1. CDR3 length: 15 residues. V lost 5 bases to trimming and J lost 1 base; unmatched junction nucleotides: 6. From germline, CDR1 is SGHVS and CDR2 FNYEAQ. The CDR3 reads CASSANRGRSYEQYF. CDR3 nucleotides: TGTGCCAGCAGCGCAAACAGGGGGCGATCCTACGAGCAGTACTTC.

This chain uses TRBV6-6 with TRBJ1-6, with TRBD1 matching 7 bases. The germline V gene encodes CDR1 MNHNY and CDR2 SVGAGI (reference sequence). V lost 4 bases, J lost 5 bases, and 5 bases stayed unmatched. This CDR3 spans 15 amino acids. This CDR3 is CASSSIDRDNSPLHF. In nucleotides, the CDR3 is TGTGCCAGCAGTTCGATTGACAGGGATAATTCACCCCTCCACTTT.

V gene TRBV30 combines with J gene TRBJ1-3, with D maybe TRBD1 (5 bases). The CDR3 length is 14 residues. Trimming stripped 5 bases from V and 0 bases from J, with 11 bases between. The germline CDR1 and CDR2 sequences are GTSNPN and SVGIG (reference sequence). In DNA form, the CDR3 reads TGTGCCTGGGGGGCGGGGGTCTCTGGAAACACCATATATTTT. Amino acids: CAWGAGVSGNTIYF.

V and J are TRBV24-1 and TRBJ2-2, with 9 bases that match TRBD1. The V segment lost 12 bases and the J segment 3 bases; nucleotides outside the gene matches: 4. The CDR3 spans 13 residues. Germline assignment: CDR1 KGHDR and CDR2 SFDVKD. CDR3 region: CAAGTGYTGELFF. DNA for the CDR3: TGTGCCGCCGGGACAGGGTACACCGGGGAGCTGTTTTTT.

V usage is TRBV4-2 and J usage is TRBJ2-1; 13 bases are a match to TRBD2. This CDR3 contains 14 residues. CDR1 and CDR2 from the germline V gene are LGHNA and YNFKEQ. The junction had 4 bases not matched to a gene; V was cut back by 4 bases and J by 10 bases. The CDR3 spells CASSPGTSGEEQFF. CDR3 sequence (DNA): TGTGCCAGCAGCCCGGGGACTAGCGGGGAGGAGCAGTTCTTC.

As regards this clone: This same CDR3 is encoded by further DNA sequences in the sample. J is TRBJ1-1 and V is TRBV6-5; unclear D gene. This CDR3 is 14 amino acids long. Germline loops: CDR1 MNHEY, CDR2 SVGAGI. V lost 0 bases, J lost 1 base, and 6 bases lay in between. The CDR3 nucleotides read TGTGCCAGCAGTTACTCCGGCGGGAACACTGAAGCTTTCTTT. Encoded protein: CASSYSGGNTEAFF.

The chain has TRBV11-2 and TRBJ1-1; D might be TRBD1 (5 bases). The CDR3 spans 15 residues. V was trimmed by 3 bases and J by 1 base, leaving 12 bases between them. Germline-derived CDR1 and CDR2 are SGHAT and FQNNGV. The CDR3 DNA sequence: TGTGCCAGCAGCTTTGGCGGGGCAGGGAACACTGAAGCTTTCTTT. It yields the protein CASSFGGAGNTEAFF.

The chain joins TRBV19 to TRBJ1-5; D possibly corresponds to TRBD1 (6 bases). The CDR3 covers 14 residues. Trimming stripped 6 bases from V and 0 bases from J, with 9 bases between. Per germline, CDR1 LNHDA and CDR2 SQIVND (reference sequence). CDR3 nucleotides: TGTGCCAGTAGATGGACAGTTAGCAATCAGCCCCAGCATTTT. Amino acid sequence: CASRWTVSNQPQHF.

This chain connects TRBV5-1 to TRBJ2-1; TRBD2 matches 7 bases. With V trimmed by 6 bases and J by 8 bases, 8 bases remained unmatched. The CDR3 has 13 residues. Per germline, CDR1 SGHRS and CDR2 YFSETQ. The CDR3 loop is CASTLGGEDEQFF. Here the CDR3 DNA reads TGCGCCAGCACCCTGGGGGGGGAGGATGAGCAGTTCTTC.

This chain connects TRBV3-1 (or the pseudogene TRBV3-2) to TRBJ2-3, with TRBD2 matching over 13 bases. V trimming: 3 bases; J trimming: 2 bases; junction bases outside the gene matches: 14. CDR1 is LGHDT, CDR2 YNNKEL, per germline (reference sequence). The CDR3 totals 20 residues. The CDR3 coding sequence is TGTGCCAGCAGCCAGCACCCCGGGACTAGCGGGACTGAAGACACAGATACGCAGTATTTT. Translation gives CASSQHPGTSGTEDTDTQYF.

This chain uses TRBV9 with TRBJ2-1; D remains ambiguous. Germline-derived CDR1 and CDR2 are SGDLS and YYNGEE. V was cut by 0 bases and J by 4 bases, with 11 bases left in between. CDR3 length: 15 amino acids. The DNA for the CDR3 is TGTGCCAGCAGCGTAGTGGCCGCGGCATACAATGAGCAGTTCTTC. Translation gives CASSVVAAAYNEQFF.

The chain has TRBV14 and TRBJ2-7; TRBD2 is a possible D gene (6 bases). Germline CDR1 is SGHDN and CDR2 is FVKESK. V lost 4 bases and J 0 bases, leaving 13 bases between the germline ends. The CDR3 spans 15 residues. The CDR3 DNA reads TGTGCCAGCAGCCCTCAAGCGGGTTTCTCCTACGAGCAGTACTTC. It specifies CASSPQAGFSYEQYF.

The chain combines TRBV9 with TRBJ1-3; possibly TRBD1 for D (6 bases). This CDR3 is built from 15 residues. From germline, CDR1 is SGDLS and CDR2 YYNGEE. The V end lost 2 bases, the J end lost 0 bases, and 9 bases lay between the germline ends. CDR3: CASSVGQSSGNTIYF. The CDR3 DNA reads TGTGCCAGCAGCGTCGGACAGAGCTCTGGAAACACCATATATTTT.

This chain connects TRBV28 to TRBJ1-2; 7 bases map to TRBD1. V shed 6 bases, J shed 0 bases, and the junction held 10 bases outside the gene matches. Germline V gives CDR1 MDHEN, CDR2 SYDVKM. The CDR3 has 16 amino acids. DNA of the CDR3: TGTGCCAGCAGGCCTATCGACAGGGTCGCTAACTATGGCTACACCTTC. It encodes CASRPIDRVANYGYTF.

The V call is TRBV28, the J call TRBJ1-5; 8 positions agree with TRBD1. CDR1 and CDR2 (germline): MDHEN, SYDVKM. V trimming: 7 bases; J trimming: 4 bases; junction bases outside the gene matches: 9. The CDR3 is 15 amino acids. CDR3 sequence reads: CASNKDREINQPQHF. The CDR3 region has the DNA TGTGCCAGCAACAAGGACAGGGAGATAAATCAGCCCCAGCATTTT.

The gene calls are TRBV7-2 and TRBJ2-3; TRBD1 might be the D (6 bases). The CDR3 is 16 residues long. Germline CDR1 reads SGHTA; CDR2 reads FQGNSA. The V end lost 2 bases, the J end lost 5 bases, and 17 bases lay between the germline ends. The chain's CDR3 is CASSLKSYRAIDTQYF. CDR3 sequence (DNA): TGTGCCAGCAGCTTAAAGTCTTACAGGGCAATAGATACGCAGTATTTT.

This clone was seen just once. The same CDR3 arises from other DNA sequences in this sample as well. The chain carries TRBV18 and TRBJ1-1, with D tentatively TRBD1 (5 bases). The germline CDR1 and CDR2 sequences are KGHSH and LQKENI. CDR3 size: 14 residues. Deletions cut 1 base from V and 2 bases from J, with 8 bases between. Here the CDR3 reads CASSPLQGNTEAFF. The CDR3 coding sequence is TGTGCCAGCTCACCACTGCAGGGAAACACTGAAGCTTTCTTT.

CDR3 bases: TGTGCCACCAGCAGAGATGTGAGCGGGAATTCACCCCTCCACTTT. Translated: CATSRDVSGNSPLHF. This chain joins TRBV15 and TRBJ1-6, with D unresolved. The CDR3 has 15 residues. Deletions cut 0 bases from V and 7 bases from J, with 10 bases between. Germline V lookup: CDR1 LNHNV, CDR2 YYDKDF (reference sequence).

The chain has TRBV5-1 and TRBJ2-2; 10 bases agree with TRBD1. The CDR3 is made up of 16 amino acids. The trim removed 3 bases at V and 5 bases at J, leaving 7 bases unmatched. Germline V CDR1 and CDR2: SGHRS, YFSETQ. This CDR3 reads CASSWGQGRITGELFF. The DNA of the CDR3 is TGCGCCAGCAGCTGGGGACAGGGGAGAATAACCGGGGAGCTGTTTTTT.

The chain is built from TRBV29-1 and TRBJ2-1; TRBD2 might be the D (6 bases). Per germline, CDR1 SQVTM and CDR2 ANQGSEA. V lost 4 bases to trimming and J lost 0 bases, with 10 bases between them. The CDR3 spans 14 residues. The CDR3 coding sequence is TGCAGCGTTGTATACGGGAGCTCCTACAATGAGCAGTTCTTC. Translating gives CSVVYGSSYNEQFF.

The chain joins TRBV9 to TRBJ2-7; D is ambiguous. The V end lost 1 base, the J end lost 5 bases, and 13 bases lay between the germline ends. The germline V gene encodes CDR1 SGDLS and CDR2 YYNGEE. The CDR3 is 14 amino acids. CDR3 coding DNA: TGTGCCAGCAGCGTAACTCAAAACGGAGACGAGCAGTACTTC. This gives the protein CASSVTQNGDEQYF.

This clone occurred once. CDR3 residues: CATTVSGNTIYF. The CDR3, as DNA: TGCGCCACTACAGTCTCTGGAAACACCATATATTTT. V gene TRBV10-2 combines with J gene TRBJ1-3, with D unresolved. The CDR3 is 12 amino acids. The germline CDR1 and CDR2 sequences are WSHSY and SAAADI. The V gene lost 10 bases and the J gene lost 0 bases, with 7 bases spanning the gap.

The rearrangement uses TRBV28 and TRBJ2-1; 15 bases are a match to TRBD2. J gave up 0 bases and V 5 bases, and 8 bases lay outside the gene matches. CDR1 and CDR2 from the germline V gene are MDHEN and SYDVKM. The CDR3 loop spans 19 amino acids. The CDR3 sequence: CASSGRTSGRASSYNEQFF. The CDR3 nucleotides read TGTGCCAGCAGTGGAAGGACTAGCGGGAGGGCTAGCTCCTACAATGAGCAGTTCTTC.

V is TRBV18 and J is TRBJ2-5; D is uncertain. The CDR3 is made up of 14 amino acids. Germline lookup yields CDR1 KGHSH and CDR2 LQKENI. Trimming pared 3 bases from V and 5 bases from J, leaving 13 bases between. Here the CDR3 reads CASSPSRRGETQYF. The CDR3 DNA sequence: TGTGCCAGCTCACCGAGCAGGCGTGGGGAGACCCAGTACTTC.

The chain is built from TRBV27 and TRBJ2-5; 9 nucleotides line up with TRBD2. CDR3 length: 18 amino acids. Losses at the gene ends were 6 bases for V and 4 bases for J; bases not matched to a gene: 18. Germline V gene lookup returns CDR1 MNHEY and CDR2 SMNVEV (reference sequence). Written as DNA, the CDR3 is TGTGCCAGCAGCCCTAAGACCACCTTAGCGGGAGTGGCAGAGACCCAGTACTTC. Translated: CASSPKTTLAGVAETQYF.

V gene TRBV19 combines with J gene TRBJ2-5, with a tentative D call TRBD2 (6 bases). Trimming left V 1 base short and J 2 bases short, with 11 bases between. The V gene's germline CDR1 is LNHDA and CDR2 SQIVND (reference sequence). CDR3 length equals 15 residues. This CDR3 is CASSIAGGTQETQYF. CDR3 DNA sequence: TGTGCCAGTAGTATAGCTGGCGGGACTCAAGAGACCCAGTACTTC. The whole variable domain, filled in from reference TRBV19 and TRBJ2-5, reads DGGITQSPKYLFRKEGQNVTLSCEQNLNHDAMYWYRQDPGQGLRLIYYSQIVNDFQKGDIAEGYSVSREKKESFPLTVTSAQKNPTAFYLCASSIAGGTQETQYFGPGTRLLVL.

The rearrangement uses TRBV3-1 (or the pseudogene TRBV3-2) and TRBJ1-1; the match to TRBD1 covers 8 bases. Losses at the gene ends were 2 bases for V and 3 bases for J; bases not matched to a gene: 5. This CDR3 is 15 amino acids long. Germline loops: CDR1 LGHDT, CDR2 YNNKEL (reference sequence). The CDR3 DNA reads TGTGCCAGCAGCCAATGGGACAGGTTGGACACTGAAGCTTTCTTT. Translated, it gives CASSQWDRLDTEAFF.

This rearrangement joins TRBV3-1 (or the pseudogene TRBV3-2) to TRBJ2-3; 10 positions agree with TRBD2. CDR1 is LGHDT and CDR2 is YNNKEL in the germline V gene (reference sequence). The ends lost 0 bases at V and 6 bases at J; junction bases unmatched: 9. The CDR3 spans 17 residues. CDR3 sequence (DNA): TGTGCCAGCAGCCAAGATTTCGGGACTAGCGAGAGGGATACGCAGTATTTT. This gives the protein CASSQDFGTSERDTQYF.

This chain connects TRBV19 to TRBJ2-7; 7 nucleotides match TRBD2. V was pared by 8 bases and J by 2 bases, with 12 bases of the junction left unmatched. Germline loops: CDR1 LNHDA, CDR2 SQIVND (reference sequence). The CDR3 has 15 amino acids. CDR3 sequence: CASGPMGGIPYEQYF. CDR3 sequence (DNA): TGTGCCAGTGGCCCAATGGGGGGGATTCCCTACGAGCAGTACTTC.